The 29 T cell receptor beta chains in this list originate from one sample, sequenced in a study of beta chain features in type 1 diabetes. The sequenced template was cDNA made from the entire isolated RNA. Using immunoSEQ multiplex PCR, the repertoire was profiled, and TCRdb retains in-frame clones only, with some absent. The sample records about 350,000 clones, 15% to 20% being singletons. The sample consisted of naive CD4+ T cells from blood. These TCRs come from a woman under 30 in good health.

The rearrangement joins TRBV30 to TRBJ2-7; the match to TRBD2 covers 8 bases. The CDR3 is 13 amino acids. Germline V gene data show CDR1 as GTSNPN and CDR2 as SVGIG (reference sequence). The V gene end was trimmed by 5 bases and the J gene end by 7 bases; junction bases not matched to a gene: 10. CDR3 coding DNA: TGTGCCTGGGCCGGGAGGGGGGGTTATGAGCAGTACTTC. Its protein is CAWAGRGGYEQYF.

V is TRBV7-3 and J is TRBJ1-1, with D possibly matching TRBD1 (5 bases). There are 14 residues in the CDR3. The germline V gene has CDR1 SGHTA and CDR2 FQGTGA. V was pared by 5 bases and J by 5 bases, with 15 bases between. The CDR3 sequence: CASSQGVTNTEAFF. CDR3 in DNA: TGTGCCAGCAGCCAAGGGGTCACCAATACTGAAGCTTTCTTT. Filled out from reference TRBV7-3 and TRBJ1-1, the complete variable domain reads GAGVSQTPSNKVTEKGKYVELRCDPISGHTALYWYRQSLGQGPEFLIYFQGTGAADDSGLPNDRFFAVRPEGSVSTLKIQRTERGDSAVYLCASSQGVTNTEAFFGQGTRLTVV.

The rearrangement uses TRBV2 and TRBJ1-6; D gene unclear. Germline V gives CDR1 SNHLY, CDR2 FYNNEI. The length of the CDR3 is 15 residues. V was pared by 7 bases and J by 0 bases, with 10 bases between. The CDR3 here is CASNYGSSYNSPLHF. The DNA of the CDR3 is TGTGCCAGCAATTACGGGAGCTCCTATAATTCACCCCTCCACTTT.

The rearrangement joins TRBV7-8 to TRBJ2-5; 7 positions match TRBD1. CDR1 is SGHVS, CDR2 FQNEAQ, per germline. Losses at the gene ends were 1 base for V and 4 bases for J; bases not matched to a gene: 3. The CDR3 extends over 14 amino acids. CDR3 in amino acids: CASSLVAGGETQYF. As DNA, the CDR3 is TGTGCCAGCAGCTTAGTGGCAGGGGGAGAGACCCAGTACTTC.

The V call is TRBV4-3, the J call TRBJ2-7; the D gene is possibly TRBD2 (6 bases). The germline V and J ends were trimmed by 0 bases and 4 bases, with 19 bases remaining between them. Germline V gene lookup returns CDR1 LGHNA and CDR2 YSLEER. The CDR3 is 17 residues long. DNA of the CDR3: TGCGCCAGCAGCCAAGATGGAGGAACAGGACTACCTTACGAGCAGTACTTC. This translates into CASSQDGGTGLPYEQYF.

The chain couples TRBV5-6 to TRBJ1-5; maybe TRBD1 (5 bases). Trimming stripped 0 bases from V and 6 bases from J, with 13 bases between. This CDR3 spans 15 amino acids. CDR1 and CDR2 from the germline V gene are SGHDT and YYEEEE. The CDR3 reads CASSLGPQGSQPQHF. CDR3 nucleotides: TGTGCCAGCAGCTTGGGACCCCAGGGTAGTCAGCCCCAGCATTTT.

This chain joins TRBV5-6 and TRBJ1-2, with TRBD1 identical over 8 bases. The CDR3 loop spans 18 amino acids. Germline lookup yields CDR1 SGHDT and CDR2 YYEEEE. V lost 0 bases, J lost 0 bases, and 10 bases stayed unmatched. The CDR3: CASSLGQGARLSNYGYTF. CDR3 coding DNA: TGTGCCAGCAGCTTGGGGCAGGGGGCTCGTCTGTCTAACTATGGCTACACCTTC.

This clone was counted a few times. The chain carries TRBV7-2 and TRBJ2-7; 10 bases are a match to TRBD1. The CDR3 spans 15 residues. Germline V gene data show CDR1 as SGHTA and CDR2 as FQGNSA. Germline trimming cut 4 bases from V and 5 bases from J; bases unmatched to any gene: 8. CDR3 DNA: TGTGCCAGCAGCTCCCAGTGGACAGGGGGGAACGAGCAGTACTTC. It codes for CASSSQWTGGNEQYF.

This clone occurred a few times. Relative to the germline gene, one junction end is altered; a read error may explain this. This chain links TRBV7-2 with TRBJ1-5, with D uncertain. Germline V lookup: CDR1 SGHTA, CDR2 FQGNSA. The CDR3 extends over 15 amino acids. CDR3 residues: CASSPAGRGKQPQHF. The CDR3 bases are TGTGCCAGCAGCCCCGCGGGGAGAGGCAAACAGCCCCAGCATTTT. The full variable domain, with the rest looked up from reference TRBV7-2 and TRBJ1-5, is GAGVSQSPSNKVTEKGKDVELRCDPISGHTALYWYRQSLGQGLEFLIYFQGNSAPDKSGLPSDRFSAERTGGSVSTLTIQRTQQEDSAVYLCASSPAGRGKQPQHFGDGTRLSIL.

This clone occurred a few times. The rearrangement joins TRBV7-2 to TRBJ1-1, with D unresolved. Germline CDR1 SGHTA, CDR2 FQGNSA. The CDR3 length is 15 residues. The germline V and J ends were trimmed by 5 bases and 1 base, with 14 bases remaining between them. CDR3 coding DNA: TGTGCCAGCAGCCGATTTCCCGGCGGGAACACTGAAGCTTTCTTT. Translating gives CASSRFPGGNTEAFF.

Points on this clone: This sample also contains other DNA sequences that code for the same CDR3. The chain couples TRBV20-1 to TRBJ2-5; D possibly corresponds to TRBD2 (5 bases). V lost 1 base to trimming and J lost 5 bases, with 5 bases between them. The CDR3 consists of 11 residues. Germline values: CDR1 DFQATT, CDR2 SNEGSKA (reference sequence). The CDR3 sequence: CSARAGETQYF. In DNA form, the CDR3 reads TGCAGTGCTAGAGCGGGGGAGACCCAGTACTTC.

The chain links TRBV5-1 to TRBJ2-5; 11 bases line up with TRBD2. The V gene's germline CDR1 is SGHRS and CDR2 YFSETQ. With 3 bases clipped from V and 4 bases from J, the junction kept 2 bases outside the gene matches. The CDR3 is 14 amino acids. This CDR3 is CASSSGTSGETQYF. The CDR3 DNA is TGCGCCAGCAGCTCCGGGACTAGCGGAGAGACCCAGTACTTC. The whole variable domain, remainder taken from reference TRBV5-1 and TRBJ2-5, is KAGVTQTPRYLIKTRGQQVTLSCSPISGHRSVSWYQQTPGQGLQFLFEYFSETQRNKGNFPGRFSGRQFSNSRSEMNVSTLELGDSALYLCASSSGTSGETQYFGPGTRLLVL.

The chain employs TRBV25-1 and TRBJ1-2; 8 bases agree with TRBD1. CDR1 and CDR2 from the germline V gene are MGHDK and SYGVNS. The J segment lost 3 bases and the V segment lost 5 bases, leaving 2 bases of the junction unmatched. The length of the CDR3 is 13 residues. The CDR3 spells CASSLTGDYGYTF. CDR3 in DNA: TGTGCCAGCAGTCTGACAGGGGACTATGGCTACACCTTC.

The gene calls are TRBV11-2 and TRBJ1-1; D is unclear. This CDR3 contains 13 residues. V was shortened by 5 bases and J by 0 bases, with 7 bases between the two germline ends. Germline CDR1 and CDR2: SGHAT and FQNNGV. The CDR3 coding sequence is TGTGCCAGCAGCGAAAACTTGAACACTGAAGCTTTCTTT. Translating it yields CASSENLNTEAFF.

V is TRBV18 and J is TRBJ2-3; D might be TRBD1 (6 bases). Germline CDR1 KGHSH, CDR2 LQKENI. V shed 6 bases and J shed 1 base, with 8 bases lying between them. The CDR3 contains 13 residues. CDR3 residues: CASSAGGTDTQYF. CDR3 nucleotide sequence: TGTGCCAGCTCCGCAGGGGGCACAGATACGCAGTATTTT. The variable domain in full, with the rest retrieved from reference TRBV18 and TRBJ2-3, is NAGVMQNPRHLVRRRGQEARLRCSPMKGHSHVYWYRQLPEEGLKFMVYLQKENIIDESGMPKERFSAEFPKEGPSILRIQQVVRGDSAAYFCASSAGGTDTQYFGPGTRLTVL.

This clone was counted a few times. The V call is TRBV9, the J call TRBJ2-6; no definite D call. The V gene lost 0 bases and the J gene lost 4 bases, with 2 bases spanning the gap. The CDR3 is made up of 13 amino acids. Per the germline V gene, CDR1 is SGDLS and CDR2 is YYNGEE. The CDR3 DNA reads as TGTGCCAGCAGCGTAGTAGGGGCCAACGTCCTGACTTTC. Its translation: CASSVVGANVLTF.

The chain uses TRBV14 and TRBJ2-1, with 9 positions matching TRBD2. The V segment lost 1 base and the J segment 4 bases; nucleotides outside the gene matches: 2. In germline, CDR1 is SGHDN, CDR2 FVKESK. This CDR3 comprises 15 residues. Here the CDR3 reads CASSQVSGSYNEQFF. CDR3 bases: TGTGCCAGCAGCCAAGTTAGCGGGAGTTACAATGAGCAGTTCTTC.

This clone was seen a few times. The chain joins TRBV9 to TRBJ1-3, with D unresolved. V was pared by 1 base and J by 7 bases, with 6 bases between. The germline CDR1 and CDR2 sequences are SGDLS and YYNGEE. The CDR3 is 12 residues long. The CDR3 coding sequence is TGTGCCAGCAGCGTAAGTGGCAACACCATATATTTT. Translated: CASSVSGNTIYF.

This chain links TRBV18 with TRBJ1-3; D possibly corresponds to TRBD1 (6 bases). Trimming took off 3 bases at V and 2 bases at J, with 11 bases between the two ends. Germline V gene sequence: CDR1 KGHSH, CDR2 LQKENI. CDR3 length: 15 residues. The CDR3 sequence: CASSPSGVPGNTIYF. CDR3 DNA sequence: TGTGCCAGCTCACCTTCAGGGGTCCCTGGAAACACCATATATTTT.

The chain uses TRBV30 and TRBJ1-1; weak D call: TRBD1 (5 bases). V was pared by 3 bases and J by 2 bases, with 13 bases between. CDR3 length: 14 amino acids. The V gene's germline CDR1 is GTSNPN and CDR2 SVGIG (reference sequence). CDR3 coding DNA: TGTGCCTGGAGACGACGACAGAGAAACACTGAAGCTTTCTTT. This translates into CAWRRRQRNTEAFF.

This clone was observed a handful of times. The genes are TRBV5-4 and TRBJ2-5, with D uncertain. Germline lookup yields CDR1 SGHNT and CDR2 YYREEE (reference sequence). Trimming pared 0 bases from V and 7 bases from J, leaving 10 bases between. The CDR3 is 13 amino acids. The CDR3 region has the DNA TGTGCCAGCAGCTTGGAGGCGGCCCCGACCCAGTACTTC. This translates into CASSLEAAPTQYF.

This clone appeared a single time. This sequence joins TRBV4-1 and TRBJ2-1; weak D call: TRBD2 (6 bases). This CDR3 has 15 residues. V lost 3 bases and J lost 6, with 15 bases in between. The germline CDR1 and CDR2 sequences are MGHRA and YSYEKL. The CDR3 region has the DNA TGCGCCAGCAGCCAGCACCGGGACTCCCTCAATGAGCAGTTCTTC. It yields the protein CASSQHRDSLNEQFF.

The J gene is TRBJ2-1, the V gene TRBV4-1, with D possibly matching TRBD2 (5 bases). Germline CDR1 MGHRA, CDR2 YSYEKL. Trimming took 1 base from V and 3 from J, leaving 13 bases between them. CDR3 length: 16 amino acids. The CDR3 region has the DNA TGCGCCAGCAGCCAAGTTGGAACGGGAATCTACAATGAGCAGTTCTTC. Protein sequence: CASSQVGTGIYNEQFF.

The chain carries TRBV18 and TRBJ2-4; 8 positions agree with TRBD2. The V and J ends lost 0 bases and 9 bases, in that order; junction bases with no gene match: 1. The germline V gene encodes CDR1 KGHSH and CDR2 LQKENI. The CDR3 runs 13 residues. The CDR3 sequence: CASSPPGRGIQYF. The CDR3 nucleotides are TGTGCCAGCTCACCACCCGGGAGGGGCATTCAGTACTTC.

This clone came up a few times. The J gene is TRBJ2-7, the V gene TRBV29-1, with 8 nucleotides matching TRBD1. J was trimmed by 1 base and V by 6 bases; bases with no gene match: 5. CDR1 SQVTM and CDR2 ANQGSEA come from the germline V gene. The CDR3 is made up of 13 amino acids. The CDR3 spells CSVGTGQSYEQYF. The CDR3 DNA reads TGCAGCGTGGGGACAGGTCAATCCTACGAGCAGTACTTC.

This clone was counted between two and nine times. This sequence joins TRBV5-4 and TRBJ2-5; 9 bases fit TRBD1. The CDR3 is made up of 13 amino acids. Germline loops: CDR1 SGHNT, CDR2 YYREEE (reference sequence). V lost 4 bases, J lost 5 bases, and 3 bases stayed unmatched. The CDR3 nucleotides are TGTGCCAGCAGCAGGGACAGGGACGAGACCCAGTACTTC. Amino acid sequence: CASSRDRDETQYF.

The chain combines TRBV19 with TRBJ1-1; 8 bases fit TRBD1. The CDR3 extends over 14 amino acids. The junction had 7 bases not matched to a gene; V was cut back by 6 bases and J by 4 bases. From germline, CDR1 is LNHDA and CDR2 SQIVND (reference sequence). The CDR3 reads CASSAIDRGTEAFF. The CDR3 DNA reads as TGTGCCAGTAGCGCGATAGACAGGGGCACTGAAGCTTTCTTT.

The chain uses TRBV5-1 and TRBJ2-7; 7 bases line up with TRBD1. CDR3 length: 13 residues. V was clipped by 5 bases and J by 5 bases; unmatched bases: 7. Germline V gives CDR1 SGHRS, CDR2 YFSETQ. CDR3 in DNA: TGCGCCAGCAGATCGACAGGGCGCAACGAGCAGTACTTC. This translates into CASRSTGRNEQYF.

This clone showed up just a few times. The chain uses TRBV19 and TRBJ1-1, with TRBD1 matching 8 bases. The CDR3 has 13 residues. Germline CDR1 LNHDA, CDR2 SQIVND (reference sequence). The J segment lost 7 bases and the V segment lost 5 bases, leaving 6 bases of the junction unmatched. Here the CDR3 DNA reads TGTGCCAGTAGTCAAGGGACAGGCGTTGAAGCTTTCTTT. Amino acid sequence: CASSQGTGVEAFF.